This is a list of T cell receptor beta chains from one sample in a study of human T cells and chemical hapten exposure. TCRdb itself ran the RACE reads through MiXCR, one entry per CDR3 protein. The sample lists about 340,000 distinct CDR3 sequences; around 7% were seen once. The specimen comprised whole blood, sampled in connection with sensitization to the hapten diphenylcyclopropenone (DPC). These receptors came from a woman between 18 and 30 years old with alopecia areata. Some clones in this sample may be carry-over from other donors' samples. Each CDR3 is given with its conserved first and last residue. Each record gives: clone size, J gene, V gene, D gene, CDR3 protein, CDR3 DNA. The D gene is left open where the match is weak. Where a row states a size, it is once, few, many or the class of an expanded clone; other rows omit it.

many	TRBJ2-5	TRBV7-3	-	CASSRSGGTVETQYF	TGTGCCAGCAGCCGGAGTGGCGGGACAGTAGAGACCCAGTACTTC
-	TRBJ1-1	TRBV25-1	-	CASRRVGTEAFF	TGTGCCAGCAGAAGGGTTGGCACTGAAGCTTTCTTT
-	TRBJ2-7	TRBV27	-	CASSLIMEGNNSYEQYF	TGTGCCAGCAGTTTAATCATGGAAGGAAACAACTCCTACGAGCAGTACTTC
few	TRBJ2-5	TRBV29-1	TRBD1	CSVEDREEETQYF	TGCAGCGTAGAGGACAGGGAAGAAGAGACCCAGTACTTC
-	TRBJ1-1	TRBV7-6	-	CASSLGGNMNTEAFF	TGTGCCAGCAGCTTAGGTGGCAACATGAACACTGAAGCTTTCTTT
-	TRBJ1-1	TRBV18	-	CASSRQWNTEAFF	TGTGCCAGCTCACGCCAGTGGAACACTGAAGCTTTCTTT
few	TRBJ2-3	TRBV6-1	-	CASSASNADTQYF	TGTGCCAGCAGTGCTTCAAACGCAGATACGCAGTATTTT
few	TRBJ2-7	TRBV29-1	-	CSVEGGALNEQYF	TGCAGCGTTGAAGGGGGGGCGCTCAACGAGCAGTACTTC
-	TRBJ2-7	TRBV29-1	-	CSVPGTGYEQYF	TGCAGCGTGCCCGGGACGGGCTACGAGCAGTACTTC
many	TRBJ1-5	TRBV2	-	CASRSDRQGTNQPQHF	TGTGCCAGCAGATCGGACAGACAAGGGACGAATCAGCCCCAGCATTTT
-	TRBJ2-7	TRBV27	-	CASSLVGREYYEQYF	TGTGCCAGCAGTTTAGTGGGCAGGGAGTACTACGAGCAGTACTTC
many	TRBJ2-3	TRBV11-2	-	CASSSGADTQYF	TGTGCCAGCAGCTCAGGGGCAGATACGCAGTATTTT
many	TRBJ2-7	TRBV27	-	CASSPSVLSYEQYF	TGTGCCAGCAGCCCTAGCGTGCTCTCCTACGAGCAGTACTTC
-	TRBJ1-2	TRBV12-3/TRBV12-4	TRBD1	CASSLADRAEDGYTF	TGTGCCAGCAGTTTAGCCGACAGGGCGGAGGATGGCTACACCTTC
many	TRBJ2-3	TRBV6-5	TRBD2	CASSVTSRIGTDTQYF	TGTGCCAGCAGCGTGACTAGCCGGATCGGCACAGATACGCAGTATTTT
few	TRBJ2-5	TRBV20-1	-	CSARDQGSIRETQYF	TGCAGTGCTAGAGATCAGGGCAGTATCCGAGAGACCCAGTACTTC
few	TRBJ1-2	TRBV13	TRBD1	CASSPWAGGLANYGYTF	TGTGCCAGCAGCCCCTGGGCAGGGGGCTTAGCTAACTATGGCTACACCTTC
few	TRBJ1-5	TRBV4-1	-	CASSQEPQGINQPQHF	TGCGCCAGCAGCCAGGAACCCCAGGGTATCAATCAGCCCCAGCATTTT
many	TRBJ2-1	TRBV28	-	CASSLLRSYSYNEQFF	TGTGCCAGCAGTTTATTACGCAGCTACTCCTACAATGAGCAGTTCTTC
few	TRBJ1-5	TRBV6-5	-	CASSYMGGNQPQHF	TGTGCCAGCAGTTATATGGGCGGCAATCAGCCCCAGCATTTT
-	TRBJ1-4	TRBV29-1	-	CSVPEGRGNEKLFF	TGCAGCGTGCCGGAGGGAAGGGGTAATGAAAAACTGTTTTTT
few	TRBJ2-7	TRBV14	-	CASSQGRSGLEQYF	TGTGCCAGCAGCCAAGGGCGCTCGGGGCTCGAGCAGTACTTC
few	TRBJ2-5	TRBV7-2	TRBD1	CASSFPGQAETQYF	TGTGCCAGCAGCTTTCCTGGACAGGCGGAGACCCAGTACTTC
few	TRBJ1-6	TRBV24-1	TRBD1	CATENPDREKNSPLHF	TGTGCCACCGAAAACCCTGACAGGGAGAAGAATTCACCCCTCCACTTT
-	TRBJ1-1	TRBV7-2	-	CASSLDQQRATEAFF	TGTGCCAGCAGCTTAGACCAACAGCGGGCCACTGAAGCTTTCTTT
many	TRBJ2-3	TRBV5-6	-	CASSFYDSRATDTQYF	TGTGCCAGCAGCTTTTACGATTCCCGCGCGACAGATACGCAGTATTTT
few	TRBJ1-3	TRBV4-2	-	CASSQERGDKNTIYF	TGTGCCAGCAGCCAAGAACGAGGGGATAAAAACACCATATATTTT
many	TRBJ2-7	TRBV7-6	-	CASSLYREYEQYF	TGTGCCAGCTCTTTGTACAGGGAATACGAGCAGTACTTC
-	TRBJ2-1	TRBV11-3	TRBD1	CASSLDGQGASEQFF	TGTGCCAGCAGCTTAGATGGACAGGGGGCGAGTGAGCAGTTCTTC
-	TRBJ1-1	TRBV12-5	-	CASALEVTEAFF	TGTGCTAGTGCCCTGGAGGTGACTGAAGCTTTCTTT
-	TRBJ2-5	TRBV7-2	-	CASSLNRLRETQYF	TGTGCCAGCAGCTTAAATAGGTTACGAGAGACCCAGTACTTC
many	TRBJ1-1	TRBV12-3/TRBV12-4	-	CASRTETPNTEAFF	TGTGCCAGCAGGACTGAGACTCCGAACACTGAAGCTTTCTTT
few	TRBJ2-1	TRBV18	TRBD1	CASSPSHLDRYNEQFF	TGTGCCAGCTCACCTAGCCACCTGGACAGGTACAATGAGCAGTTCTTC
few	TRBJ1-2	TRBV5-1	TRBD1	CASSLEVWGQDNNYGYTF	TGCGCCAGCAGCTTGGAGGTTTGGGGACAGGACAACAACTATGGCTACACCTTC
many	TRBJ2-3	TRBV18	TRBD2	CASSPLAGGLGDTQYF	TGTGCCAGCTCACCCCTAGCGGGGGGGCTTGGAGATACGCAGTATTTT
few	TRBJ1-6	TRBV27	TRBD1	CASSRTGVSPLHF	TGTGCCAGCAGTCGAACAGGGGTTTCGCCCCTCCACTTT
few	TRBJ1-2	TRBV24-1	-	CATSDLGPDGYTF	TGTGCCACCAGTGATTTGGGGCCCGATGGCTACACCTTC
-	TRBJ1-5	TRBV2	TRBD1	CASQSSRDRGRQPQHF	TGTGCCAGTCAGTCTAGTCGGGACAGGGGGCGTCAGCCCCAGCATTTT
many	TRBJ2-1	TRBV18	-	CASSPKEGLGNEQFF	TGTGCCAGCTCACCTAAGGAGGGTTTGGGCAATGAGCAGTTCTTC
-	TRBJ1-6	TRBV6-6	TRBD1	CASSSLDRGYSPLHF	TGTGCCAGCAGTTCCCTCGACAGGGGGTATTCACCCCTCCACTTT
-	TRBJ1-2	TRBV7-9	-	CASSPRSGGPYGYTF	TGTGCCAGCAGCCCACGTTCGGGGGGGCCCTATGGCTACACCTTC
few	TRBJ2-1	TRBV7-2	-	CASSLVTVHEQFF	TGTGCCAGCAGCTTAGTGACTGTCCATGAGCAGTTCTTC
many	TRBJ2-3	TRBV5-1	TRBD1	CASSLRQGGTDTQYF	TGCGCCAGCAGCCTTAGACAGGGAGGCACAGATACGCAGTATTTT
many	TRBJ2-5	TRBV27	-	CASRSQETQYF	TGTGCCAGCAGGTCCCAAGAGACCCAGTACTTC
many	TRBJ1-2	TRBV6-6	-	CASSYSPSSFYGYTF	TGTGCCAGCAGTTACTCCCCCAGCTCCTTCTATGGCTACACCTTC
few	TRBJ1-4	TRBV6-6	TRBD1	CASSYRGGTNEKLFF	TGTGCCAGCAGTTACAGAGGGGGCACTAATGAAAAACTGTTTTTT
few	TRBJ2-7	TRBV4-3	-	CASSRTTGISSYEQYF	TGCGCCAGCAGCCGGACTACAGGGATCTCTTCTTACGAGCAGTACTTC
many	TRBJ2-1	TRBV2	-	CASSEGGTFNEQFF	TGTGCCAGCAGTGAGGGGGGGACATTCAATGAGCAGTTCTTC
-	TRBJ1-5	TRBV10-3	-	CAISENRDQPQHF	TGTGCCATCAGTGAGAACAGGGATCAGCCCCAGCATTTT
many	TRBJ1-5	TRBV16	-	CASSQSAEGSHQPQHF	TGTGCCAGCAGCCAGTCGGCAGAAGGGAGCCATCAGCCCCAGCATTTT
few	TRBJ1-3	TRBV27	TRBD1	CASSPDRGPFSGNTIYF	TGTGCCAGCAGTCCCGACAGGGGCCCATTCTCTGGAAACACCATATATTTT
many	TRBJ1-6	TRBV9	-	CASSDETNSPLHF	TGTGCCAGCAGCGATGAAACTAATTCACCCCTCCACTTT
many	TRBJ1-1	TRBV7-6	-	CASSLGFPTLGEKAFF	TGTGCCAGCAGCTTAGGCTTTCCTACACTGGGAGAAAAAGCTTTCTTT
few	TRBJ1-6	TRBV6-5	-	CASSYSRGFGSPYNSPLHF	TGTGCCAGCAGTTACTCACGGGGGTTTGGGAGCCCCTATAATTCACCCCTCCACTTT
few	TRBJ1-6	TRBV7-3	-	CASSSGPGVSSPLHF	TGTGCCAGCAGCTCCGGGCCAGGGGTCTCCTCACCCCTCCACTTT
many	TRBJ2-5	TRBV18	-	CASSPRTGKETQYF	TGTGCCAGCTCACCAAGGACGGGGAAAGAGACCCAGTACTTC
few	TRBJ2-3	TRBV20-1	-	CSAENPDTSIHTDTQYF	TGCAGTGCGGAGAATCCCGACACGTCAATACACACAGATACGCAGTATTTT
few	TRBJ1-2	TRBV10-3	-	CAISEPGRNYGYTF	TGTGCCATCAGTGAACCGGGCCGTAACTATGGCTACACCTTC
many	TRBJ2-3	TRBV28	TRBD2	CASSRGAGGTDTQYF	TGTGCCAGCAGTCGAGGGGCGGGGGGCACAGATACGCAGTATTTT
-	TRBJ1-5	TRBV15	-	CATSREAGSGQPQHF	TGTGCCACCAGCAGAGAAGCAGGGTCCGGTCAGCCCCAGCATTTT